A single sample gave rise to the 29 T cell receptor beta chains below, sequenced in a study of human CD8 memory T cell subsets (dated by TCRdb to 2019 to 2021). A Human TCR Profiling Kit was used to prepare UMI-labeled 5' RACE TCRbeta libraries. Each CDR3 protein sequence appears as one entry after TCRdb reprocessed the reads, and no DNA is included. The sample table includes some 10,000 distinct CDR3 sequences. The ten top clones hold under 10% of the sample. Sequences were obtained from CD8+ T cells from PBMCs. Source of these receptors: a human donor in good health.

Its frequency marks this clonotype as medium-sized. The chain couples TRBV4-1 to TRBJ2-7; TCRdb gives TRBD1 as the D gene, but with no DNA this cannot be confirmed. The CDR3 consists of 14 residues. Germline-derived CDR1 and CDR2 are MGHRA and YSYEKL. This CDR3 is CASSQAQGAYEQYF.

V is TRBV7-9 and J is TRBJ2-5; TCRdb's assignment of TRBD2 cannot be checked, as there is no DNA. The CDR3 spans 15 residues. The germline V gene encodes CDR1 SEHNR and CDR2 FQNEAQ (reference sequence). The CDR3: CASSLINEGGETQYF.

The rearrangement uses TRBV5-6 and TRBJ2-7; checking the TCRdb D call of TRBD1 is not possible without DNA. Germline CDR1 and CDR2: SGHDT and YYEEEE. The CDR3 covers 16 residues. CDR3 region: CASSFIVQGASGEQYF. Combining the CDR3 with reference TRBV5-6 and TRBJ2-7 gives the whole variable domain DAGVTQSPTHLIKTRGQQVTLRCSPKSGHDTVSWYQQALGQGPQFIFQYYEEEERQRGNFPDRFSGHQFPNYSSELNVNALLLGDSALYLCASSFIVQGASGEQYFGPGTRLTVT.

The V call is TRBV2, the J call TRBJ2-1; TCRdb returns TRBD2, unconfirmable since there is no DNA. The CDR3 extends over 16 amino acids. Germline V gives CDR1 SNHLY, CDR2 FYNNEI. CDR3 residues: CASIKLAERAYNEQFF. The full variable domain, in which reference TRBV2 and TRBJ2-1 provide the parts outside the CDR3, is EPEVTQTPSHQVTQMGQEVILRCVPISNHLYFYWYRQILGQKVEFLVSFYNNEISEKSEIFDDQFSVERPDGSNFTLKIRSTKLEDSAMYFCASIKLAERAYNEQFFGPGTRLTVL.

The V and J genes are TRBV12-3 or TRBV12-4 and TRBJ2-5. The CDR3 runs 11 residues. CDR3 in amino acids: CASASSETQYF.

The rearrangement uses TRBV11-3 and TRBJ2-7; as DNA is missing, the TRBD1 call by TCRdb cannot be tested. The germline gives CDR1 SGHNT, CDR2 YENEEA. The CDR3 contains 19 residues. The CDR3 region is CAPDLRTGGDNLSSYEQYF.

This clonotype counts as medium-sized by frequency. The CDR3: CASSFWTGASYEQYF. V usage is TRBV7-2 and J usage is TRBJ2-7. The germline gives CDR1 SGHTA, CDR2 FQGNSA. This CDR3 region has 15 residues.

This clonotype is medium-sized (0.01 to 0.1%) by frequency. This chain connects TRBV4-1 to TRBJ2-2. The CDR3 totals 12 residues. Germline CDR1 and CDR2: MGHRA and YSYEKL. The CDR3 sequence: CASSTISGELFF.

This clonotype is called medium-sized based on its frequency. CDR3 region: CASSLGAETQYF. The V call is TRBV11-3, the J call TRBJ2-5. Per germline, CDR1 SGHNT and CDR2 YENEEA. The CDR3 loop spans 12 amino acids.

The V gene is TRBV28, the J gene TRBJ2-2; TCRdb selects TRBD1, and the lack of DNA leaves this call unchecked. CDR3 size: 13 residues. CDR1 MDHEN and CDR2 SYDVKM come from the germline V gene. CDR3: CAHGTGGTGELFF. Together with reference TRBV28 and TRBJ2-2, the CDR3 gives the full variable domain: DVKVTQSSRYLVKRTGEKVFLECVQDMDHENMFWYRQDPGLGLRLIYFSYDVKMKEKGDIPEGYSVSREKKERFSLILESASTNQTSMYLCAHGTGGTGELFFGEGSRLTVL.

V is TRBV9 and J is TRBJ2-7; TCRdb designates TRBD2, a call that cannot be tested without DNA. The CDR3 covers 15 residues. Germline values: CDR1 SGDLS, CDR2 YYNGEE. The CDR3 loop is CASSDSGSEFDEQYF.

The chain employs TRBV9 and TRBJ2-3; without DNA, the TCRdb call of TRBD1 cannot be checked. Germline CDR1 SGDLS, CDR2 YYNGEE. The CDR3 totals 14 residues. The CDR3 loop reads CASSVDKSTDTQYF.

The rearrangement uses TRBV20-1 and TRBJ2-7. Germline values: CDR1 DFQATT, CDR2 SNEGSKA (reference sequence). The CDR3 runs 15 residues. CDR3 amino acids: CSASDPRRSSYEQYF.

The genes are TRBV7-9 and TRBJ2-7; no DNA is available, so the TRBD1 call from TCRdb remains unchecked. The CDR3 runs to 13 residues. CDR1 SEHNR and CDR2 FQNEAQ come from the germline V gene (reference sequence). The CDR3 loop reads CASSSPGRREQYF.

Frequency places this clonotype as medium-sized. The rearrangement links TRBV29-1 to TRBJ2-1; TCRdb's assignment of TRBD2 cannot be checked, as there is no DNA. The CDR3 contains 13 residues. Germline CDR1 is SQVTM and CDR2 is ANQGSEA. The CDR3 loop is CSVQGGQYNEQFF.

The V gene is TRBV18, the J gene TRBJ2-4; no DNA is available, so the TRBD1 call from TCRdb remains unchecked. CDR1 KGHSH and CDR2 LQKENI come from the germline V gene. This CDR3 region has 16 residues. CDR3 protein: CASSPGTGEAKNIQYF.

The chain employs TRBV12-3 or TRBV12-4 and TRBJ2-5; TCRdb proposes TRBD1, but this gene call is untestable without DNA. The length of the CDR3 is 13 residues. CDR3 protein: CASSYRGGETQYF.

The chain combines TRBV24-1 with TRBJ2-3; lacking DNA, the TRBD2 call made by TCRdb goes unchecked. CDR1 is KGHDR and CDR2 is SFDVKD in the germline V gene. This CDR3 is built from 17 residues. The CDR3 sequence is CATSDRRLAGGTDTQYF.

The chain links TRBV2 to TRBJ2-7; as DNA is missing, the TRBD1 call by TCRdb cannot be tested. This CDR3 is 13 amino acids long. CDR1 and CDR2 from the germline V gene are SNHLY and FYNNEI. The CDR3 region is CASSEGQSYEQYF.

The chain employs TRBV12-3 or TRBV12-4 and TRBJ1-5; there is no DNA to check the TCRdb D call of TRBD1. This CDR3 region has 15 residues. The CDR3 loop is CASSLFLGGGQPQHF.

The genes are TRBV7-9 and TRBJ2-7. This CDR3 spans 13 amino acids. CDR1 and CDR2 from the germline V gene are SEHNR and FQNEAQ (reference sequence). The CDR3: CASLPRNSYEQYF.

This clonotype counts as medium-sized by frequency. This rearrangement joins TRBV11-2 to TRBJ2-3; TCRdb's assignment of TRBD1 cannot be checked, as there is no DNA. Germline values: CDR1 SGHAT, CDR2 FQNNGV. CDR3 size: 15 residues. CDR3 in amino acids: CASSPLEGLSDTQYF.

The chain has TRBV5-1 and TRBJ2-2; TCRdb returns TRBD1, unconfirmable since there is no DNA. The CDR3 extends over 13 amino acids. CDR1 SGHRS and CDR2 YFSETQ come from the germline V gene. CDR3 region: CASSAPGTGELFF.

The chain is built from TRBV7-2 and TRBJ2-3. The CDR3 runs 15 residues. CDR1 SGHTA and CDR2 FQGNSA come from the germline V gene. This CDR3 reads CASSLWVTGTDTQYF.

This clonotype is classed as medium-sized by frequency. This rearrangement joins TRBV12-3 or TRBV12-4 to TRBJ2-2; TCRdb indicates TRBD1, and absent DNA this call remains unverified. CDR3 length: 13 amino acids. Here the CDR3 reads CASTGLSPGELFF.

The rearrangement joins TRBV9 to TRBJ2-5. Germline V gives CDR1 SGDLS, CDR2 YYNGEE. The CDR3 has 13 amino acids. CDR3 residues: CASSVGDLETQYF.

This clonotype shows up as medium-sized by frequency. The CDR3 sequence is CASSLDRNQPQHF. The chain employs TRBV12-3 or TRBV12-4 and TRBJ1-5. This CDR3 is 13 amino acids long.

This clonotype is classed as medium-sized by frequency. The CDR3 here is CATSSEGRMGTGELFF. The chain links TRBV15 to TRBJ2-2. CDR3 length equals 16 residues. Germline V gene data show CDR1 as LNHNV and CDR2 as YYDKDF (reference sequence). Full variable domain (remainder filled in from reference TRBV15 and TRBJ2-2): DAMVIQNPRYQVTQFGKPVTLSCSQTLNHNVMYWYQQKSSQAPKLLFHYYDKDFNNEADTPDNFQSRRPNTSFCFLDIRSPGLGDTAMYLCATSSEGRMGTGELFFGEGSRLTVL.

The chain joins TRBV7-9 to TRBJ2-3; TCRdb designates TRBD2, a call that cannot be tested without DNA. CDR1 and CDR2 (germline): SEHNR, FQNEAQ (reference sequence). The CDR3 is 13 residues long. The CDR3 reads CASSWRDTDTQYF.